The sequence of this TCR beta chain was determined in a study of early T cells in non-severe SARS-CoV-2 infection. Each cDNA molecule carried a unique molecular identifier. Each CDR3 protein gets one entry after TCRdb re-called the 5' RACE reads with MiXCR. Of roughly 60,000 distinct CDR3 sequences in the sample, about 8% were seen once. This CDR3 has 15 residues. V lost 0 bases, J lost 0 bases, and 7 bases lay in between. The germline CDR1 and CDR2 sequences are SGHRS and YFSETQ. This clonotype was counted between two and nine times. The chain recombines TRBV5-1 with TRBJ2-1, with no clear D. Sequencing was performed on whole blood. The receptor's source is an adult who was a healthcare worker with PCR-confirmed SARS-CoV-2 infection or an uninfected control (not recorded which). The CDR3, as DNA: TGCGCCAGCAGCTTGGGGGTTAGCTCCTACAATGAGCAGTTCTTC. It encodes CASSLGVSSYNEQFF.